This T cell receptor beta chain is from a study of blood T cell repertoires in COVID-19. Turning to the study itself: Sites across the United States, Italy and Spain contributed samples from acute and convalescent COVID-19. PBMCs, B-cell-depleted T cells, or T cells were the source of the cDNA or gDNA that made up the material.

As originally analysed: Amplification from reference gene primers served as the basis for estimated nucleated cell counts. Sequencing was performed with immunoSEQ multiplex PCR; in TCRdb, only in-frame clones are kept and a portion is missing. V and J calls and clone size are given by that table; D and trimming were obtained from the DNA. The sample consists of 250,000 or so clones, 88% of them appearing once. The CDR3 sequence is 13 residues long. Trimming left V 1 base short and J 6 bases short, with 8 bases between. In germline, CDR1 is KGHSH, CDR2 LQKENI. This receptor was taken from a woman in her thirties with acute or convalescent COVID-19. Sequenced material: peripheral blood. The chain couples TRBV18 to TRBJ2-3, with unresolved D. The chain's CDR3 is CASSPHRRDTQYF. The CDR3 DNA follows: TGTGCCAGCTCACCACATCGTCGGGATACGCAGTATTTT.